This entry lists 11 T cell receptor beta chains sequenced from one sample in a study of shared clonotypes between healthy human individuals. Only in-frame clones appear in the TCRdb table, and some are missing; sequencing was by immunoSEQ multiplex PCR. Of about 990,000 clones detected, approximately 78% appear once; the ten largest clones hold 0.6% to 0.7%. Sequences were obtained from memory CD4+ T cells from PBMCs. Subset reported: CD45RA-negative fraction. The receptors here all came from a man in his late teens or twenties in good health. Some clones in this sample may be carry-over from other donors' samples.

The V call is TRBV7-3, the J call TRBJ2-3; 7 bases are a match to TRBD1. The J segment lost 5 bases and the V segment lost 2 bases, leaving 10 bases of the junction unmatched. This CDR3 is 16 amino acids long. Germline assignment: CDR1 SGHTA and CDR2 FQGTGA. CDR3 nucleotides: TGTGCCAGCAGCTTAGAGGGGGCTGGCGTTGAAGATACGCAGTATTTT. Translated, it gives CASSLEGAGVEDTQYF.

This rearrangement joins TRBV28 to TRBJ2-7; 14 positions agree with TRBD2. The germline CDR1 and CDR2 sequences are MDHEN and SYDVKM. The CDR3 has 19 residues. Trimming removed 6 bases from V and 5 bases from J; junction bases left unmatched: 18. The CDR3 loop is CASSQGRLAGGPAPDEQYF. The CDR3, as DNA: TGTGCCAGCAGCCAAGGAAGACTAGCGGGAGGGCCGGCCCCTGACGAGCAGTACTTC.

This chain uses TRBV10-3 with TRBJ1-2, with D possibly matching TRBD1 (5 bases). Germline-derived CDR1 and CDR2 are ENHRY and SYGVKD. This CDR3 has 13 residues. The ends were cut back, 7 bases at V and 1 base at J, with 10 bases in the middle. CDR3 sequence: CAITRDLNYGYTF. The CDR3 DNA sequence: TGTGCCATCACCCGGGACCTTAACTATGGCTACACCTTC.

DNA for the CDR3: TGTGCCAGCAGTCTTAGGAATACGTTAATCACAGATACGCAGTATTTT. Residues: CASSLRNTLITDTQYF. V gene TRBV27 combines with J gene TRBJ2-3; D ambiguous. CDR1 is MNHEY, CDR2 SMNVEV, per germline (reference sequence). The length of the CDR3 is 16 residues. V shed 5 bases and J shed 2 bases, with 17 bases lying between them.

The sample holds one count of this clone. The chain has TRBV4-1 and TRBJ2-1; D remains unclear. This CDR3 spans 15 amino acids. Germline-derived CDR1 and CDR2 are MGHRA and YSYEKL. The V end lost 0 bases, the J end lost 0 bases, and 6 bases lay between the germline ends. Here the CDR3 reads CASSQDGNSYNEQFF. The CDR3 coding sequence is TGCGCCAGCAGCCAAGACGGAAACTCCTACAATGAGCAGTTCTTC.

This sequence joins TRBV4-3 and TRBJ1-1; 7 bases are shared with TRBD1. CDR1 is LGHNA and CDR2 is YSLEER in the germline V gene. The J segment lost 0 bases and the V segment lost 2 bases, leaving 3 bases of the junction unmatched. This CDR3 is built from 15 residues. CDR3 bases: TGCGCCAGCAGCCAATCGACAGGGATGAACACTGAAGCTTTCTTT. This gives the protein CASSQSTGMNTEAFF.

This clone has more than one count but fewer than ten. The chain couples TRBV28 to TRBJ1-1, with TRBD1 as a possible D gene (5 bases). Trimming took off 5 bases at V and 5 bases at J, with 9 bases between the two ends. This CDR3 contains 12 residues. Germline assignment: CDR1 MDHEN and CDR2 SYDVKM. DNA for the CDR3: TGTGCCAGCAGTACCCGACAGACTGAAGCTTTCTTT. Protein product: CASSTRQTEAFF.

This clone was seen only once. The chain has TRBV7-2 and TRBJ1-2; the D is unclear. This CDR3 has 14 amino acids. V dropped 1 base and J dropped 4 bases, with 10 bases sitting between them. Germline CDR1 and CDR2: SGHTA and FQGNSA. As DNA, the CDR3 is TGTGCCAGCAGCTTAGACTTCTCCGGCTATGGCTACACCTTC. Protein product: CASSLDFSGYGYTF.

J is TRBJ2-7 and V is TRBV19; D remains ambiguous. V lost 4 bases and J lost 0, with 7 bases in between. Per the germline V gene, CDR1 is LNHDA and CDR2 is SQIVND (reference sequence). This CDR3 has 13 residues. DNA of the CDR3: TGTGCCAGTAGTACAGGAAACTCCTACGAGCAGTACTTC. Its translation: CASSTGNSYEQYF. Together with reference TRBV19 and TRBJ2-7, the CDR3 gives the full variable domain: DGGITQSPKYLFRKEGQNVTLSCEQNLNHDAMYWYRQDPGQGLRLIYYSQIVNDFQKGDIAEGYSVSREKKESFPLTVTSAQKNPTAFYLCASSTGNSYEQYFGPGTRLTVT.

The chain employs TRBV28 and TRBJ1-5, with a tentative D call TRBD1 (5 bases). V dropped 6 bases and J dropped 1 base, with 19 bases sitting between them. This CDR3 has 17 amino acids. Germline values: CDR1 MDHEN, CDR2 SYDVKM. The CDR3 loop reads CASRTTREGMSNQPQHF. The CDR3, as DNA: TGTGCCAGCAGGACGACCAGGGAAGGAATGAGCAATCAGCCCCAGCATTTT.

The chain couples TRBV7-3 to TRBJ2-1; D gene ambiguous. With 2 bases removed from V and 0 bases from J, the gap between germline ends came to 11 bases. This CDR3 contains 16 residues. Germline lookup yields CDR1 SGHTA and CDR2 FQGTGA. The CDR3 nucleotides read TGTGCCAGCAGCTTAGTGGGCGGATCCTCCTACAATGAGCAGTTCTTC. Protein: CASSLVGGSSYNEQFF.